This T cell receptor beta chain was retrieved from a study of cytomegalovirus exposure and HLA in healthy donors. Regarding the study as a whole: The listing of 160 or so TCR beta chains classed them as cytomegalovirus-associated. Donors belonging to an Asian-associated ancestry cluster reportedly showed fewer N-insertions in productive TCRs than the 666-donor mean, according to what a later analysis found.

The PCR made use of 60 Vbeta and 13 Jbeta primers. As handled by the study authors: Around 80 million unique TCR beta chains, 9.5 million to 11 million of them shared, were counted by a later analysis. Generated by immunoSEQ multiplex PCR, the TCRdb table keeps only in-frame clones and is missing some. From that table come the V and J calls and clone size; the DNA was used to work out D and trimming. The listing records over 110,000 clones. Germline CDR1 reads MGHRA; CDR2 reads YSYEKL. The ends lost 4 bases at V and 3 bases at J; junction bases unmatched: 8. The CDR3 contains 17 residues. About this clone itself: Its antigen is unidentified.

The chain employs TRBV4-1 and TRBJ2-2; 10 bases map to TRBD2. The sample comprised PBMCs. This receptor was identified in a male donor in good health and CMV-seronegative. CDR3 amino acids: CASSPAGGPYDTGELFF. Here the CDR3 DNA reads TGCGCCAGCAGCCCAGCGGGAGGGCCCTACGACACCGGGGAGCTGTTTTTT.